This is a list of T cell receptor beta chains from one sample in a study of blood T cell repertoires in COVID-19. The table came from immunoSEQ multiplex PCR; TCRdb's copy has only in-frame clones and leaves some out. The sample contains some 58,000 clones, over 75% of which appear only once. The sequenced material came from peripheral blood. These receptors originate from a man aged 40-50 years with acute or convalescent COVID-19. Both conserved end residues are part of each CDR3. D genes are given only for firm matches. Clone size is shown for a subset of rows, as once, few, many or a class of expanded clone.

size: -
D: TRBD2
J: TRBJ2-3
length: 13
V: TRBV2
CDR3: CASKLAGADTQYF
DNA: TGTGCCAGCAAACTAGCGGGAGCCGATACGCAGTATTTT

size: -
D: -
J: TRBJ1-5
length: 15
V: TRBV21-1
CDR3: CASSKEQVNNQPQHF
DNA: TGTGCCAGCAGCAAAGAACAGGTAAACAATCAGCCCCAGCATTTT

size: -
D: -
J: TRBJ1-2
length: 12
V: TRBV14
CDR3: CASSRGNYGYTF
DNA: TGTGCCAGCAGCCGAGGGAACTATGGCTACACCTTC

size: -
D: TRBD2
J: TRBJ2-5
length: 15
V: TRBV5-1
CDR3: CASSRGTSGRETQYF
DNA: TGCGCCAGCAGCCGCGGGACTAGCGGGAGGGAGACCCAGTACTTC

size: -
D: TRBD1
J: TRBJ1-1
length: 15
V: TRBV6-6
CDR3: CASSLKGQRKNEAFF
DNA: TGTGCCAGCAGCTTAAAGGGACAGAGGAAAAATGAAGCTTTCTTT

size: few
D: -
J: TRBJ1-6
length: 14
V: TRBV3-1/TRBV3-2
CDR3: CASSPGAYNSPLHF
DNA: TGTGCCAGCAGCCCAGGGGCCTATAATTCACCCCTCCACTTT

size: -
D: TRBD1
J: TRBJ1-4
length: 14
V: TRBV6-5
CDR3: CASSQFDRDEKLFF
DNA: TGTGCCAGCAGTCAATTCGACAGGGATGAAAAACTGTTTTTT

size: -
D: -
J: TRBJ1-3
length: 14
V: TRBV6-2/TRBV6-3
CDR3: CASSYGLSGNTIYF
DNA: TGTGCCAGCAGTTACGGCCTTTCTGGAAACACCATATATTTT

size: -
D: TRBD1
J: TRBJ1-1
length: 20
V: TRBV5-1
CDR3: CASSFPITPGTGVMNTEAFF
DNA: TGCGCCAGCAGCTTCCCAATAACCCCCGGGACAGGGGTTATGAACACTGAAGCTTTCTTT

size: -
D: -
J: TRBJ2-1
length: 8
V: TRBV27
CDR3: CASRRPFF
DNA: TGTGCCAGCAGGCGCCCGTTCTTC

size: -
D: TRBD2
J: TRBJ2-1
length: 16
V: TRBV24-1
CDR3: CATSDPGLAGDEEQFF
DNA: TGTGCCACCAGTGACCCCGGGCTAGCGGGAGATGAGGAGCAGTTCTTC

size: few
D: TRBD1
J: TRBJ2-2
length: 20
V: TRBV9
CDR3: CASSAAATGSGTGNTGELFF
DNA: TGTGCCAGCAGCGCCGCAGCTACAGGCTCAGGGACAGGGAACACCGGGGAGCTGTTTTTT

size: -
D: -
J: TRBJ2-2
length: 16
V: TRBV14
CDR3: CASSQVRVANTGELFF
DNA: TGTGCCAGCAGCCAAGTGAGGGTCGCGAACACCGGGGAGCTGTTTTTT

size: -
D: -
J: TRBJ2-7
length: 13
V: TRBV2
CDR3: CASSEGGTYEQYF
DNA: TGTGCCAGCAGTGAGGGGGGAACCTACGAGCAGTACTTC

size: -
D: -
J: TRBJ1-5
length: 16
V: TRBV10-3
CDR3: CAISGDRARSNQPQHF
DNA: TGTGCCATCAGCGGGGATCGGGCCAGGAGCAATCAGCCCCAGCATTTT

size: -
D: TRBD2
J: TRBJ2-1
length: 15
V: TRBV4-2
CDR3: CASSQRLAGDDEQFF
DNA: TGTGCCAGCAGCCAACGACTAGCGGGAGATGATGAGCAGTTCTTC

size: -
D: TRBD2
J: TRBJ2-4
length: 15
V: TRBV19
CDR3: CASSRPGTSLNIQYF
DNA: TGTGCCAGTAGTAGACCCGGGACTAGCTTAAACATTCAGTACTTC

size: -
D: TRBD2
J: TRBJ2-3
length: 16
V: TRBV7-9
CDR3: CASSLIPSGRTDTQYF
DNA: TGTGCCAGCAGCTTAATCCCTAGCGGGAGGACAGATACGCAGTATTTT

size: -
D: TRBD2
J: TRBJ2-7
length: 15
V: TRBV7-6
CDR3: CASSTTSGRVSEQYF
DNA: TGTGCCAGCAGCACAACTAGCGGGAGAGTGAGCGAGCAGTACTTC

size: -
D: TRBD2
J: TRBJ2-1
length: 14
V: TRBV6-6
CDR3: CASSYGGTSGEQFF
DNA: TGTGCCAGCAGTTATGGCGGGACTAGCGGGGAGCAGTTCTTC

size: -
D: TRBD1
J: TRBJ1-4
length: 17
V: TRBV7-2
CDR3: CASSSPGQGATNEKLFF
DNA: TGTGCCAGCAGCTCACCGGGACAGGGAGCAACTAATGAAAAACTGTTTTTT

size: -
D: -
J: TRBJ2-3
length: 15
V: TRBV7-6
CDR3: CASSFNSLITDTQYF
DNA: TGTGCCAGCAGCTTCAACTCGCTGATCACAGATACGCAGTATTTT

size: -
D: -
J: TRBJ1-4
length: 15
V: TRBV28
CDR3: CASSIRGKSNEKLFF
DNA: TGTGCCAGCAGTATAAGAGGGAAGAGTAATGAAAAACTGTTTTTT

size: -
D: -
J: TRBJ1-2
length: 11
V: TRBV2
CDR3: CASSESRGYTF
DNA: TGTGCCAGCAGTGAATCGCGGGGCTACACCTTC

size: -
D: -
J: TRBJ1-1
length: 12
V: TRBV19
CDR3: CASSPFTREAFF
DNA: TGTGCCAGCTCCCCCTTCACTCGTGAAGCTTTCTTT

size: -
D: -
J: TRBJ1-1
length: 14
V: TRBV19
CDR3: CASSIMGGNAEAFF
DNA: TGTGCCAGTAGTATAATGGGGGGAAACGCTGAAGCTTTCTTT

size: -
D: TRBD1
J: TRBJ1-1
length: 14
V: TRBV5-1
CDR3: CASSLERGLGEAFF
DNA: TGCGCCAGCAGCTTGGAAAGGGGGCTGGGTGAAGCTTTCTTT

size: -
D: TRBD2
J: TRBJ2-7
length: 15
V: TRBV19
CDR3: CASSSSGTRGLEQYF
DNA: TGTGCCAGTAGTTCCTCCGGGACTAGGGGTCTTGAGCAGTACTTC

size: few
D: -
J: TRBJ1-1
length: 16
V: TRBV7-9
CDR3: CASSLALGALNTEAFF
DNA: TGTGCCAGCAGCTTAGCGCTAGGGGCCTTGAACACTGAAGCTTTCTTT

size: -
D: -
J: TRBJ2-7
length: 14
V: TRBV19
CDR3: CASSMDDSSYEQYF
DNA: TGTGCCAGTAGTATGGACGACAGCTCCTACGAGCAGTACTTC

size: -
D: TRBD2
J: TRBJ2-1
length: 18
V: TRBV18
CDR3: CASSLRDNSGRGYNEQFF
DNA: TGTGCCAGCTCACTACGGGACAATAGCGGGAGGGGATACAATGAGCAGTTCTTC

size: -
D: -
J: TRBJ2-2
length: 14
V: TRBV24-1
CDR3: CATSESTRGGELFF
DNA: TGTGCCACCAGTGAGTCTACGCGGGGCGGGGAGCTGTTTTTT

size: -
D: -
J: TRBJ1-5
length: 13
V: TRBV6-5
CDR3: CASSPWGQRAQHF
DNA: TGTGCCAGCAGTCCTTGGGGACAAAGGGCCCAGCATTTT

size: -
D: -
J: TRBJ1-1
length: 13
V: TRBV11-2
CDR3: CASSLGQDTEAFF
DNA: TGTGCCAGCAGCTTAGGACAGGACACTGAAGCTTTCTTT

size: -
D: TRBD1
J: TRBJ2-5
length: 13
V: TRBV29-1
CDR3: CSVRDRGQETQYF
DNA: TGCAGCGTAAGGGACAGGGGACAAGAGACCCAGTACTTC

size: once
D: TRBD2
J: TRBJ2-7
length: 12
V: TRBV7-6
CDR3: CASRGGSYEQYF
DNA: TGTGCCAGCAGGGGGGGGTCCTACGAGCAGTACTTC

size: -
D: TRBD1
J: TRBJ1-1
length: 16
V: TRBV7-9
CDR3: CASSLWTGVSGTEAFF
DNA: TGTGCCAGCAGCTTATGGACAGGGGTTTCCGGCACTGAAGCTTTCTTT

size: -
D: -
J: TRBJ2-3
length: 15
V: TRBV19
CDR3: CASSILAGAGDTQYF
DNA: TGTGCCAGTAGTATACTGGCGGGGGCTGGAGATACGCAGTATTTT

size: -
D: TRBD1
J: TRBJ2-7
length: 14
V: TRBV11-3
CDR3: CASSQTGASSEQYF
DNA: TGTGCCAGCAGCCAGACAGGGGCGTCTTCCGAGCAGTACTTC

size: once
D: TRBD1
J: TRBJ1-3
length: 15
V: TRBV28
CDR3: CASSFDRGIRNTIYF
DNA: TGTGCCAGCAGTTTCGACAGGGGTATTCGAAACACCATATATTTT

size: -
D: -
J: TRBJ2-5
length: 13
V: TRBV27
CDR3: CASSLAGLETQYF
DNA: TGTGCCAGCAGTTTAGCAGGGCTGGAGACCCAGTACTTC

size: -
D: TRBD2
J: TRBJ2-5
length: 13
V: TRBV24-1
CDR3: CATSDWGGETQYF
DNA: TGTGCCACCAGTGATTGGGGGGGTGAGACCCAGTACTTC

size: -
D: -
J: TRBJ2-2
length: 16
V: TRBV30
CDR3: CAWSVLRRMNTGELFF
DNA: TGTGCCTGGAGTGTACTTCGGAGAATGAACACCGGGGAGCTGTTTTTT

size: -
D: -
J: TRBJ1-3
length: 15
V: TRBV5-1
CDR3: CASSSLGGAGNTIYF
DNA: TGCGCCAGCAGCTCTTTAGGGGGGGCTGGAAACACCATATATTTT

size: -
D: TRBD2
J: TRBJ2-1
length: 16
V: TRBV18
CDR3: CASSPVSGSSYNEQFF
DNA: TGTGCCAGCTCTCCAGTTAGCGGGAGCTCCTACAATGAGCAGTTCTTC

size: -
D: TRBD1
J: TRBJ1-1
length: 15
V: TRBV5-1
CDR3: CASSARTGTNTEAFF
DNA: TGCGCCAGCAGCGCGAGGACAGGGACGAACACTGAAGCTTTCTTT

size: -
D: -
J: TRBJ1-1
length: 12
V: TRBV24-1
CDR3: CATRGTTREAFF
DNA: TGTGCCACCAGGGGGACTACAAGAGAAGCTTTCTTT

size: -
D: TRBD2
J: TRBJ2-1
length: 15
V: TRBV12-5
CDR3: CASGLRTSGINEQFF
DNA: TGTGCTAGTGGTTTGAGAACTAGCGGGATCAATGAGCAGTTCTTC

size: -
D: TRBD2
J: TRBJ2-2
length: 17
V: TRBV27
CDR3: CASSLWASGAKAGELFF
DNA: TGTGCCAGCAGTTTATGGGCTAGCGGGGCCAAGGCCGGGGAGCTGTTTTTT

size: -
D: TRBD2
J: TRBJ2-7
length: 16
V: TRBV7-2
CDR3: CASSSQGSSGSGEQYF
DNA: TGTGCCAGCAGCTCCCAAGGGTCTAGCGGGAGTGGGGAGCAGTACTTC